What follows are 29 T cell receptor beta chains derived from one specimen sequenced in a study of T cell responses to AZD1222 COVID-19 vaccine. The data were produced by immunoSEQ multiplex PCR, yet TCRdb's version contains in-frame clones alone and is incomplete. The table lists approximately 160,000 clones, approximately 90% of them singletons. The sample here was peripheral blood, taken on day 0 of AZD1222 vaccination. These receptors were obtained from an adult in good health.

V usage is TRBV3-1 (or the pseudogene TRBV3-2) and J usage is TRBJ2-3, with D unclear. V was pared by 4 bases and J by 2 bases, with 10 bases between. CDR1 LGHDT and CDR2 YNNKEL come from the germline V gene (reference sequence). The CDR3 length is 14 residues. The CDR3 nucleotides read TGTGCCAGCAGCCCCGCTGGACCCACAGATACGCAGTATTTT. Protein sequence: CASSPAGPTDTQYF.

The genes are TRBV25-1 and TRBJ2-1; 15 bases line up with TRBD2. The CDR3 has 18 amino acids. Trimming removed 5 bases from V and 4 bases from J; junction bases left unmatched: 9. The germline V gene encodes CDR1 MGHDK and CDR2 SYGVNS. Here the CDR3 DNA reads TGTGCCAGCAGTCCACCACCGGGACTAGCGGGGGGATACAATGAGCAGTTCTTC. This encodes CASSPPPGLAGGYNEQFF. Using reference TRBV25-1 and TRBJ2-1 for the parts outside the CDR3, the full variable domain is EADIYQTPRYLVIGTGKKITLECSQTMGHDKMYWYQQDPGMELHLIHYSYGVNSTEKGDLSSESTVSRIRTEHFPLTLESARPSHTSQYLCASSPPPGLAGGYNEQFFGPGTRLTVL.

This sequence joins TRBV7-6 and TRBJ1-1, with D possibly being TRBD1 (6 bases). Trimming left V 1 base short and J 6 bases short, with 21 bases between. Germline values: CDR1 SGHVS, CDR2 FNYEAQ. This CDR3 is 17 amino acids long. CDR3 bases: TGTGCCAGCAGCTTAGTGATAGGGGGGGCGTCGGGCGCTGAAGCTTTCTTT. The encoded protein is CASSLVIGGASGAEAFF. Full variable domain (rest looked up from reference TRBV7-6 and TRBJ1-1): GAGVSQSPRYKVTKRGQDVALRCDPISGHVSLYWYRQALGQGPEFLTYFNYEAQQDKSGLPNDRFSAERPEGSISTLTIQRTEQRDSAMYRCASSLVIGGASGAEAFFGQGTRLTVV.

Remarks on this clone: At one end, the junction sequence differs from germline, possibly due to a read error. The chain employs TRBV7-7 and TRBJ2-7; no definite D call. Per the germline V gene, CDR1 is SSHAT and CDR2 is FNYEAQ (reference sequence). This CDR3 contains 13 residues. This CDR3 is CASSPTVDYEQYF. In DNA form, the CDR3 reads TGTGCTAGCAGCCCAACAGTAGACTACGAGCAGTACTTC.

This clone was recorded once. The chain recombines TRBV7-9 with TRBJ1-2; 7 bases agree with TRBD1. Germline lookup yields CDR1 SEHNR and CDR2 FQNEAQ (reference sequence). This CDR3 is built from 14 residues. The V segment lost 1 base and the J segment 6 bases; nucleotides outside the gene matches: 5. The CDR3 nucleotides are TGTGCCAGCAGCTTAGGACAGGGTGGACATGGCTACACCTTC. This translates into CASSLGQGGHGYTF.

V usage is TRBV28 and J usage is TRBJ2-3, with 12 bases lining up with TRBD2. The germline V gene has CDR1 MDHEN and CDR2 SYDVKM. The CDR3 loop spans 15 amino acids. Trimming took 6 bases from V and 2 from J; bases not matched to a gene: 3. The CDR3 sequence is CASSPSGRVTDTQYF. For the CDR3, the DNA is TGTGCCAGCAGCCCTAGCGGGAGGGTCACAGATACGCAGTATTTT.

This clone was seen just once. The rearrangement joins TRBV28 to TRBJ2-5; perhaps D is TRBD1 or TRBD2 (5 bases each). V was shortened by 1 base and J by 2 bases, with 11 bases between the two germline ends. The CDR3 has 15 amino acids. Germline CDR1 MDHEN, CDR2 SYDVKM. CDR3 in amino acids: CASSLSGTGQETQYF. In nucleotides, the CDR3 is TGTGCCAGCAGTTTATCAGGGACCGGACAAGAGACCCAGTACTTC.

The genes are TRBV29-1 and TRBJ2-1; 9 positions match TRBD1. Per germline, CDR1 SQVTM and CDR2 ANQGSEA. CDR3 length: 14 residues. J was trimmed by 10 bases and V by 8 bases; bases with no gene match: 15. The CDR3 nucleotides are TGCAGCAATGACGAGGACAGGGGTTCACAGGAGCAGTTCTTC. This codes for CSNDEDRGSQEQFF.

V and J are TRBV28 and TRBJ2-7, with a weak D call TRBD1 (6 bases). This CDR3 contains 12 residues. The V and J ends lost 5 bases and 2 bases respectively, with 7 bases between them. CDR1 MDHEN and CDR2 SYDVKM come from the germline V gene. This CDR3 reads CASSRGTYEQYF. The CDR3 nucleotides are TGTGCCAGCAGTAGGGGGACCTACGAGCAGTACTTC.

The CDR3 DNA sequence: TGTGCCAGCAGGAAAACAGGGGTGGAGGGCACCGGGGAGCTGTTTTTT. Residues: CASRKTGVEGTGELFF. V gene TRBV25-1 combines with J gene TRBJ2-2; the D gene is possibly TRBD1 (7 bases). Deletions cut 6 bases from V and 4 bases from J, with 18 bases between. Germline V lookup: CDR1 MGHDK, CDR2 SYGVNS. The CDR3 covers 16 residues.

This CDR3 reads CASSLLGGDLYEQYF. The CDR3 coding sequence is TGTGCCAGCAGCTTATTAGGAGGGGACCTCTACGAGCAGTACTTC. V is TRBV7-9 and J is TRBJ2-7; D is possibly TRBD2 (6 bases). The germline gives CDR1 SEHNR, CDR2 FQNEAQ (reference sequence). The CDR3 is made up of 15 amino acids. Trimming removed 2 bases from V and 3 bases from J, with 14 bases in between.

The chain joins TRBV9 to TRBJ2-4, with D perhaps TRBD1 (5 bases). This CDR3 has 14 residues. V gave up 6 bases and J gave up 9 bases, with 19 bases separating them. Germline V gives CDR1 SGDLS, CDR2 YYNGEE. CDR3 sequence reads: CASTPDSGKAIQYF. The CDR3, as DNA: TGTGCCAGCACCCCCGACAGTGGAAAGGCCATTCAGTACTTC.

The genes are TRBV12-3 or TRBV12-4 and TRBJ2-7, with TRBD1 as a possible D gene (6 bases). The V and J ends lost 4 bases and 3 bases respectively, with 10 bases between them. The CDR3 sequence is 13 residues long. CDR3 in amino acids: CASSSRTDYEQYF. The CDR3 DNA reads TGTGCCAGCAGTTCAAGGACAGACTACGAGCAGTACTTC.

The CDR3 DNA reads TGTGCCAGCAGTGAAGGGGGCATGATAAATCAGCCCCAGCATTTT. Its translation is CASSEGGMINQPQHF. The V call is TRBV2, the J call TRBJ1-5; D perhaps matches TRBD1 (5 bases). Looked up from germline, CDR1 is SNHLY and CDR2 is FYNNEI. The CDR3 is made up of 15 amino acids. V was shortened by 1 base and J by 4 bases, with 11 bases between the two germline ends.

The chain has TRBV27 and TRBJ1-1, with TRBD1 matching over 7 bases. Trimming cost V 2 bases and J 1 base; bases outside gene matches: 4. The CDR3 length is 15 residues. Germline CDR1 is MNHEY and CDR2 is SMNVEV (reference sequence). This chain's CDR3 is CASSLSRGENTEAFF. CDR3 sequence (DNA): TGTGCCAGCAGTTTAAGCAGGGGGGAGAACACTGAAGCTTTCTTT.

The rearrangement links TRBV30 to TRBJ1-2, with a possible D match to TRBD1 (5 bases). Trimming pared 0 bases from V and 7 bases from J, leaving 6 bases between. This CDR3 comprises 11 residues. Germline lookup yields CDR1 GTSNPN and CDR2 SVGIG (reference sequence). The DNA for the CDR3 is TGTGCCTGGAGTGTAGGGGTTGGCTACACCTTC. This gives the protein CAWSVGVGYTF.

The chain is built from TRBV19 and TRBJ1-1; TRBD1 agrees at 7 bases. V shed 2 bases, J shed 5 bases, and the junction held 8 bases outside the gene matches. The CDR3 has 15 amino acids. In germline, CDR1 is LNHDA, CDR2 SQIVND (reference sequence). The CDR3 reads CASSILAGGRTEAFF. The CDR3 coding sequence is TGTGCCAGTAGTATACTGGCAGGGGGTCGTACTGAAGCTTTCTTT.

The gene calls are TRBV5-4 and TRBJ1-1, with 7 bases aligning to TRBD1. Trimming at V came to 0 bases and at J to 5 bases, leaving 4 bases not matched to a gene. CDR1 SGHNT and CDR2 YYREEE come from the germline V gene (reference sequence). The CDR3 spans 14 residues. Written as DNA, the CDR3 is TGTGCCAGCAGCTTGGGTGACAGGGAAACTGAAGCTTTCTTT. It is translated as CASSLGDRETEAFF.

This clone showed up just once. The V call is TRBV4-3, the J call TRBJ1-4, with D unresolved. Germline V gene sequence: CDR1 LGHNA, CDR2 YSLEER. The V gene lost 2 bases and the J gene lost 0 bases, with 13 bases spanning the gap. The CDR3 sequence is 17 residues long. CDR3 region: CASSQTPTRSTNEKLFF. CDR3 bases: TGCGCCAGCAGCCAAACTCCCACTCGGTCAACTAATGAAAAACTGTTTTTT.

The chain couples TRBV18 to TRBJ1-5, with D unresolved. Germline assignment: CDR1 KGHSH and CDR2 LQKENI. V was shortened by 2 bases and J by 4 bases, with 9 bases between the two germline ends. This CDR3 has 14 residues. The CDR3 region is CASSPRPRNQPQHF. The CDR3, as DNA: TGTGCCAGCTCACCAAGACCCAGAAATCAGCCCCAGCATTTT.

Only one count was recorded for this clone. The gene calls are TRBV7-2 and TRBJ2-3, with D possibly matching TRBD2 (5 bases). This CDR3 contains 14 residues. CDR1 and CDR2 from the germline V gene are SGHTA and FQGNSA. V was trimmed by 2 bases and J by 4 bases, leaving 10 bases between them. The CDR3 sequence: CASSLSPSSDTQYF. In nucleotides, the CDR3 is TGTGCCAGCAGCTTATCTCCTAGCTCAGATACGCAGTATTTT.

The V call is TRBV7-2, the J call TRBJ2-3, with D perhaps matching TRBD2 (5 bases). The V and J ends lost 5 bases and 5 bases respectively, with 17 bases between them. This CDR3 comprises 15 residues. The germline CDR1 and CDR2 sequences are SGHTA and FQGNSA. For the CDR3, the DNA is TGTGCCAGCAGCCCTGGACTCTCCCGTCGAGATACGCAGTATTTT. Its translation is CASSPGLSRRDTQYF.

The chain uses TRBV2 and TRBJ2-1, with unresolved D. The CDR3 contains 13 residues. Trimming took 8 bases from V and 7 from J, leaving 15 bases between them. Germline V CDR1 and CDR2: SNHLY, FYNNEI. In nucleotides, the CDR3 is TGTGCCAGCGGTGGAACGGCTAGAAATGAGCAGTTCTTC. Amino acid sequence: CASGGTARNEQFF.

The chain's CDR3 is CASSPRAGSYNEQFF. In DNA, the CDR3 is TGTGCCAGCAGCCCCAGAGCAGGGTCCTACAATGAGCAGTTCTTC. This chain links TRBV14 with TRBJ2-1, with D possibly matching TRBD1 (5 bases). The CDR3 covers 15 residues. Germline lookup yields CDR1 SGHDN and CDR2 FVKESK. Trimming pared 4 bases from V and 1 base from J, leaving 11 bases between.

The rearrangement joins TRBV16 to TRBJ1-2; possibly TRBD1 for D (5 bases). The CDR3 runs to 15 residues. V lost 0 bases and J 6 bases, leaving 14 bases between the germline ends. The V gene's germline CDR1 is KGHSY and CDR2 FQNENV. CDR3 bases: TGTGCCAGCAGCCAATCACAGGCCAACTTGAATGGCTACACCTTC. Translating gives CASSQSQANLNGYTF.

This CDR3 is CASSLSRGYSYEQYF. In DNA form, the CDR3 reads TGTGCCAGCAGCTTATCCAGGGGGTACTCCTACGAGCAGTACTTC. The V call is TRBV11-2, the J call TRBJ2-7; TRBD1 aligns across 7 bases. Germline V gives CDR1 SGHAT, CDR2 FQNNGV. V shed 2 bases, J shed 0 bases, and the junction held 4 bases outside the gene matches. CDR3 size: 15 residues. The full variable domain, rest sourced from reference TRBV11-2 and TRBJ2-7, is EAGVAQSPRYKIIEKRQSVAFWCNPISGHATLYWYQQILGQGPKLLIQFQNNGVVDDSQLPKDRFSAERLKGVDSTLKIQPAKLEDSAVYLCASSLSRGYSYEQYFGPGTRLTVT.

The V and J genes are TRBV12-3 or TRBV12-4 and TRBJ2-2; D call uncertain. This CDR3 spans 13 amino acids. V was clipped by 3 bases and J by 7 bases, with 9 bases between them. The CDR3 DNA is TGTGCCAGCAGTTTGTTGTCGGGCGGGGAGCTGTTTTTT. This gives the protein CASSLLSGGELFF.

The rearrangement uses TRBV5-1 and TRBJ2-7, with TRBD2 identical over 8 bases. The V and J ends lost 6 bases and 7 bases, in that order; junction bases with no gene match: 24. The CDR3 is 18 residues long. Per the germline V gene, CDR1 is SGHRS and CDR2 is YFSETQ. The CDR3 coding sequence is TGCGCCAGCACCCATCAGCCAGCGGGGGCCCTCCTTCCGAGGGAGCAGTACTTC. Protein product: CASTHQPAGALLPREQYF.

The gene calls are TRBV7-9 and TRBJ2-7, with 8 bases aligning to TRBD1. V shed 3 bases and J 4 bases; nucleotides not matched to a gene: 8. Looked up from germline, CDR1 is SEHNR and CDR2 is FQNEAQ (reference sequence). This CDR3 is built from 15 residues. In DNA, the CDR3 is TGTGCCAGCAGCTTCTCCCTGACAGGGGATTACGAGCAGTACTTC. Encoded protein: CASSFSLTGDYEQYF.